The rows below give T cell receptor beta chains drawn from one sample of a study of shared clonotypes between healthy human individuals. Sequencing was performed with immunoSEQ multiplex PCR; in TCRdb, only in-frame clones are kept and a portion is missing. This sample yields around 1.6 million clones, of which 95% to 99% are seen a single time; about 0.45% belongs to the top ten. Specimen: naive CD4+ T cells sorted from blood. The receptors shown here come from a man aged 25 to 45 in good health. CDR3s include the opening cysteine and the closing phenylalanine or tryptophan. The order of the fields is D gene, J gene, V gene, clone size, CDR3 DNA, CDR3 protein. The D gene is left open where the match is weak. Clone size, where shown, is once, few, many, or a class for clones that have expanded.

NA,TRBJ2-1,TRBV2,NA,TGTGCCAGCAGCCAGCATGGGGGCGATGAGCAGTTCTTC,CASSQHGGDEQFF
TRBD1,TRBJ2-2,TRBV11-2,NA,TGTGCCAGCAGCCCACGACAGGGACGGACCGGGGAGCTGTTTTTT,CASSPRQGRTGELFF
NA,TRBJ2-3,TRBV7-9,NA,TGTGCCAGCAGCCCCAACACAGATACGCAGTATTTT,CASSPNTDTQYF
TRBD1,TRBJ2-7,TRBV28,NA,TGTGCCAGCAGTCTTCAGACAGGGGGGGCCGGCTACGAGCAGTACTTC,CASSLQTGGAGYEQYF
TRBD1,TRBJ1-1,TRBV7-9,NA,TGTGCCAGCAGCTTAGGGACAACAGGGGGCACTGAAGCTTTCTTT,CASSLGTTGGTEAFF
NA,TRBJ1-1,TRBV19,NA,TGTGCCAGTAGCGTCAAGACCGGGATGAACACTGAAGCTTTCTTT,CASSVKTGMNTEAFF
TRBD2,TRBJ2-7,TRBV29-1,NA,TGCAGCGTTGGTCTAGCGGGAGTCGTCTCCTACGAGCAGTACTTC,CSVGLAGVVSYEQYF
NA,TRBJ2-2,TRBV7-7,NA,TGTGCTAGCAGCTCCGGGGCGGGATCAGGGGAGCTGTTTTTT,CASSSGAGSGELFF
TRBD2,TRBJ2-5,TRBV28,once,TGTGCCAGCACTGGCGGGAGGGCCCGAGAGACCCAGTACTTC,CASTGGRARETQYF
NA,TRBJ2-7,TRBV6-5,NA,TGTGCCAGCAGCTACGGGGCTACCTACGAGCAGTACTTC,CASSYGATYEQYF
NA,TRBJ2-3,TRBV6-5,NA,TGTGCCAGCTCACCCACCCTCAGTACAGATACGCAGTATTTT,CASSPTLSTDTQYF
TRBD2,TRBJ2-1,TRBV6-6,NA,TGTGCCAGCAGTTACGGGCGGGAGCTTGAGCAGTTCTTC,CASSYGRELEQFF
NA,TRBJ2-5,TRBV13,NA,TGTGCCAGCAGCTCCCAGGGGAGGGAAGAGACCCAGTACTTC,CASSSQGREETQYF
NA,TRBJ2-2,TRBV5-4,NA,TGTGCCAGCAGCAAGACAGGTGTCACCGGGGAGCTGTTTTTT,CASSKTGVTGELFF
NA,TRBJ2-1,TRBV11-3,once,TGTGCCAGCAGCCTAGCTCTTAATGAGCAGTTCTTC,CASSLALNEQFF
NA,TRBJ1-3,TRBV5-1,NA,TGCGCCAGCAGCTACACGGGACTCTCGAACACCATATATTTT,CASSYTGLSNTIYF
NA,TRBJ1-1,TRBV30,NA,TGTGCCTGGATTCTGAAGGGATGGACTGAAGCTTTCTTT,CAWILKGWTEAFF
NA,TRBJ1-1,TRBV6-1,once,TGTGCCAGCAGTGCCTTCCAAGGGATGACTGAAGCTTTCTTT,CASSAFQGMTEAFF
TRBD1,TRBJ2-3,TRBV5-1,once,TGCGCCAGCACAGCCCTACAGGGGGCCTCTAGCACAGATACGCAGTATTTT,CASTALQGASSTDTQYF
NA,TRBJ2-7,TRBV6-1,NA,TGTGCCAGCAGTGGGGCCCCCAGCTACGAGCAGTACTTC,CASSGAPSYEQYF
NA,TRBJ1-5,TRBV7-8,few,TGTGCCAGCAGCTTAGACTACAATCAGCCCCAGCATTTT,CASSLDYNQPQHF
NA,TRBJ1-5,TRBV19,few,TGTGCCAGCGGAGCTAGCAATCAGCCCCAGCATTTT,CASGASNQPQHF
TRBD2,TRBJ2-5,TRBV5-1,NA,TGCGCCAGCAGCTTGCTGACTAGCGGCCAAGAGACCCAGTACTTC,CASSLLTSGQETQYF
NA,TRBJ1-4,TRBV18,NA,TGTGCCAGCTCCCACGGGGGTCAGAATGAAAAACTGTTTTTT,CASSHGGQNEKLFF
NA,TRBJ1-1,TRBV5-1,NA,TGCGCCAGCAGCTTGGCGGGTGGCACGATCTATCCGAACACTGAAGCTTTCTTT,CASSLAGGTIYPNTEAFF
TRBD1,TRBJ2-3,TRBV6-1,NA,TGTGCCAGCAGTGTCTTGACAGGGAGCACAGATACGCAGTATTTT,CASSVLTGSTDTQYF
NA,TRBJ1-5,TRBV28,NA,TGTGCCAGCAGTTTTAATGAGGCTGTTCGGCAGCCCCAGCATTTT,CASSFNEAVRQPQHF
NA,TRBJ1-1,TRBV19,NA,TGTGCCAGTCAGGGGCAAAGTATGAACACTGAAGCTTTCTTT,CASQGQSMNTEAFF
TRBD2,TRBJ2-1,TRBV6-1,NA,TGTGCCAGCAGTGCCCTCTATCCTAGCGGGACCTCCTACAATGAGCAGTTCTTC,CASSALYPSGTSYNEQFF
NA,TRBJ2-7,TRBV18,NA,TGTGCCAGCTCACTGCCGGGCAGGGGCCGCGAGCAGTACTTC,CASSLPGRGREQYF
TRBD2,TRBJ2-3,TRBV7-6,NA,TGTGCCAGCAGCGTCCTAGCGGGAGGATTGGAAGATACGCAGTATTTT,CASSVLAGGLEDTQYF